Detailed here is one T cell receptor beta chain. Antigen unknown. The sample is drawn from a study of T cell responses to AZD1222 COVID-19 vaccine. General study points: Among the donors, most were white British and more were female, and clonal diversity was possibly underestimated.

The length of the CDR3 is 15 residues. Germline lookup yields CDR1 KGHSH and CDR2 LQKENI. V lost 5 bases and J 1 base, leaving 14 bases between the germline ends. Measured with immunoSEQ multiplex PCR; TCRdb has only the in-frame clones, and not every one. Of tens of thousands of clones in the sample, 70% to 90% were seen once. The rearrangement joins TRBV18 to TRBJ1-1, with D unresolved. This sequence originates from an adult in good health. The material was peripheral blood, obtained on day 0 of AZD1222 vaccination. The CDR3 region has the DNA TGTGCCAGCTCAGCGGCTCGGATTGGGAACACTGAAGCTTTCTTT. It specifies CASSAARIGNTEAFF.